The source of this T cell receptor beta chain is a study of spatial heterogeneity in lung cancer. A single record per CDR3 protein comes from TCRdb applying MiXCR to the 5' RACE reads. The sample includes under 75,000 distinct CDR3 sequences, about 9.5% of them seen just once. Trimming at V came to 6 bases and at J to 7 bases, leaving 9 bases not matched to a gene. The CDR3 contains 16 residues. Germline-derived CDR1 and CDR2 are SNHLY and FYNNEI. Time point meaning: blood at routine non-recurrence follow-up after resection. The input for sequencing was PBMCs, taken at follow-up. The receptor was derived from a female donor with early-stage non-small cell lung cancer. The rearrangement links TRBV2 to TRBJ1-6; TRBD1 aligns across 10 bases. The DNA for the CDR3 is TGTGCCAGCAGGGGGGACAGGGGAGCCTGGAATTCACCCCTCCACTTT. It yields the protein CASRGDRGAWNSPLHF.